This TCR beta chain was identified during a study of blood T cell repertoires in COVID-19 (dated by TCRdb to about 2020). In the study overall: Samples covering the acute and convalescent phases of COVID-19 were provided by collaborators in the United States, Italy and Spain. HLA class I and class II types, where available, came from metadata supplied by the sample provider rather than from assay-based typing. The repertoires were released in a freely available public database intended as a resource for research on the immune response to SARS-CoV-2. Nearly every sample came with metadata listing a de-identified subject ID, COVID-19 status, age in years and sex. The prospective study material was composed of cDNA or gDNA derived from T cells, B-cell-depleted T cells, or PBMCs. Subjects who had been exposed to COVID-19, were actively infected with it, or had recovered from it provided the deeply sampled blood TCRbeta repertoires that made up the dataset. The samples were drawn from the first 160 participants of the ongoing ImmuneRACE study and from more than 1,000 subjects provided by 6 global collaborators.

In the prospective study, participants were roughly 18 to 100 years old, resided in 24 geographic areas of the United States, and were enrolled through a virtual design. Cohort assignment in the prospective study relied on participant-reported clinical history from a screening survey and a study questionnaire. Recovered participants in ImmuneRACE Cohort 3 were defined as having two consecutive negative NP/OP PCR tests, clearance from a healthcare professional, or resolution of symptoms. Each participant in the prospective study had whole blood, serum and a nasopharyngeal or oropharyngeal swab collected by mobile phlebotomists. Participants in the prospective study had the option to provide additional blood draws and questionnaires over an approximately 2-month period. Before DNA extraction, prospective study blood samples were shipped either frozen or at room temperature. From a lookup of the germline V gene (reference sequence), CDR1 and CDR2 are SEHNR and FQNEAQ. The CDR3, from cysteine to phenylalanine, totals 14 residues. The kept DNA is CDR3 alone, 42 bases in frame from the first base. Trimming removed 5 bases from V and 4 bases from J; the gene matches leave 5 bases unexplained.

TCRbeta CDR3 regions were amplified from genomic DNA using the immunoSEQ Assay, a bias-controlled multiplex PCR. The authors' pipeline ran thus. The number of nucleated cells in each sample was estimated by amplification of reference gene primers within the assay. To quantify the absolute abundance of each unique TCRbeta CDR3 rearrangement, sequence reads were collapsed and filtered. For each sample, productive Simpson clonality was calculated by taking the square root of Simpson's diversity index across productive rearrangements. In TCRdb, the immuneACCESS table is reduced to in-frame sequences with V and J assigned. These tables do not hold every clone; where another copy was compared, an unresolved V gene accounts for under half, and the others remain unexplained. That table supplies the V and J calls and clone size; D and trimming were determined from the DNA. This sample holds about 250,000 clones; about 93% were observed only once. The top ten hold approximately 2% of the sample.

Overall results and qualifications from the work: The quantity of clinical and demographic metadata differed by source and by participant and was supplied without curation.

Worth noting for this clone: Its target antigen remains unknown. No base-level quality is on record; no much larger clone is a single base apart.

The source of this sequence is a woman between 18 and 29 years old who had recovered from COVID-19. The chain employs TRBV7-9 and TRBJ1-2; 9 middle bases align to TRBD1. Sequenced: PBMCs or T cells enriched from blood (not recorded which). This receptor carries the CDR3 CASSPPDRGYGYTF. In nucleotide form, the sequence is TGTGCCAGCAGCCCACCGGACAGGGGCTATGGCTACACCTTC. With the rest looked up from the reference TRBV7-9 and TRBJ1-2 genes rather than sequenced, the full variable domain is DTGVSQNPRHKITKRGQNVTFRCDPISEHNRLYWYRQTLGQGPEFLTYFQNEAQLEKSRLLSDRFSAERPKGSFSTLEIQRTEQGDSAMYLCASSPPDRGYGYTFGSGTRLTVV.